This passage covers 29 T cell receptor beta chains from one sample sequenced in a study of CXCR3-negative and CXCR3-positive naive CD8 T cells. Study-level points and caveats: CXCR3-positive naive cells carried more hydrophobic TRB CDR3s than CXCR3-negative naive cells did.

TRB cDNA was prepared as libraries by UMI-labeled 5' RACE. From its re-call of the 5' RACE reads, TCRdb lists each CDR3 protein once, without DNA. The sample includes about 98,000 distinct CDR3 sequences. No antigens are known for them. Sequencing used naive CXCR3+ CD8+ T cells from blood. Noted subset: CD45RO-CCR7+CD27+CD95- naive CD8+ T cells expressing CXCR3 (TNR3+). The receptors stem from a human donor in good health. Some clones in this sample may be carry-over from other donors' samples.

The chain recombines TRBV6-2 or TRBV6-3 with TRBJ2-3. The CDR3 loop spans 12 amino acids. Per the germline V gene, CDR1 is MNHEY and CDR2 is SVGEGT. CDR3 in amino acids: CASLDGTDTQYF.

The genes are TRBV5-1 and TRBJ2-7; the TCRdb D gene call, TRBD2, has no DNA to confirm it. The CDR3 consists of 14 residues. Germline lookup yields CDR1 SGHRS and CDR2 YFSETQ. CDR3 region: CASSSGEGWYEQYF.

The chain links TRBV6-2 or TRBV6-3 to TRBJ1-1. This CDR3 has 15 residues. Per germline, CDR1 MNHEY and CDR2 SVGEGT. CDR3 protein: CASSYPAGPNTEAFF.

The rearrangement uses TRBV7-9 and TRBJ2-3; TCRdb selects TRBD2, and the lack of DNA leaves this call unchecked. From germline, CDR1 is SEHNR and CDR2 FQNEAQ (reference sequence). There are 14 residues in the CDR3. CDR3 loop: CASRWSGFTDTQYF. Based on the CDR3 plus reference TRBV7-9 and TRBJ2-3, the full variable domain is DTGVSQNPRHKITKRGQNVTFRCDPISEHNRLYWYRQTLGQGPEFLTYFQNEAQLEKSRLLSDRFSAERPKGSFSTLEIQRTEQGDSAMYLCASRWSGFTDTQYFGPGTRLTVL.

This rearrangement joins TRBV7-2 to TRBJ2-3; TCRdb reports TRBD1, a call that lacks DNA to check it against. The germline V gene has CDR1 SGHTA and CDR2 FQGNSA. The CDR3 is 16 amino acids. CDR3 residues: CASSITGTAITDTQYF.

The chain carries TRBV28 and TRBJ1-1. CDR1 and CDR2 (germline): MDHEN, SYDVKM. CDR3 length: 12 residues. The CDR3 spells CALEKIGAEAFF. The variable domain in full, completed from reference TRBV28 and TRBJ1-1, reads DVKVTQSSRYLVKRTGEKVFLECVQDMDHENMFWYRQDPGLGLRLIYFSYDVKMKEKGDIPEGYSVSREKKERFSLILESASTNQTSMYLCALEKIGAEAFFGQGTRLTVV.

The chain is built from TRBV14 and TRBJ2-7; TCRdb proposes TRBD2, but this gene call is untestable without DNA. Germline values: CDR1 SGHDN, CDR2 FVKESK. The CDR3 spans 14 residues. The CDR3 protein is CASSPLTGREGQYF.

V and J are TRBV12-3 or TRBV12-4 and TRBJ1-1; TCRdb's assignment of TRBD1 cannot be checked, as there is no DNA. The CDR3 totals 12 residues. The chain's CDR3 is CANKQGNTEAFF.

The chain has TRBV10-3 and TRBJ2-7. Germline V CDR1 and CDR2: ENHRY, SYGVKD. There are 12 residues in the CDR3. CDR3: CAISDYRYEQYF.

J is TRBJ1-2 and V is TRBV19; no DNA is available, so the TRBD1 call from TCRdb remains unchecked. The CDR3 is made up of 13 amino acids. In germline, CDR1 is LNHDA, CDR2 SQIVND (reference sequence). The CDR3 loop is CASSSGTVYGYTF.

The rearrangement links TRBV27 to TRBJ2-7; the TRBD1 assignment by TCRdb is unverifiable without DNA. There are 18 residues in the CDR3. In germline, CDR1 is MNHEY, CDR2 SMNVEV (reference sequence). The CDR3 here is CASSFMALGQANHYEQYF.

CDR3 sequence reads: CASRGDRTLNTEAFF. The chain has TRBV25-1 and TRBJ1-1; TCRdb's D gene call, TRBD1, goes unchecked for lack of DNA. Germline V CDR1 and CDR2: MGHDK, SYGVNS. The CDR3 is made up of 15 amino acids.

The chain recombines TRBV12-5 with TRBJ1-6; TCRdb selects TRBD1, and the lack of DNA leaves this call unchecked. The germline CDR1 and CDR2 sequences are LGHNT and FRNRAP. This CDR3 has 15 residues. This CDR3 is CASGSQGRDNSPLHF.

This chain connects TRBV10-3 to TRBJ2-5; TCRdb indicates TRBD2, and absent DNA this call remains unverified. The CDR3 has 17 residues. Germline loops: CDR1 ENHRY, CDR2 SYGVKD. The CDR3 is CAISDNTLRGLQETQYF.

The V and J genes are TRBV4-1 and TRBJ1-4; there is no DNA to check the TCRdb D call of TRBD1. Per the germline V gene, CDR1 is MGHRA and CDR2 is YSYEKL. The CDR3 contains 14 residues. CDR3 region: CASSQEGAAEKLFF.

The CDR3 sequence: CASSLGTSPETQYF. The genes are TRBV12-3 or TRBV12-4 and TRBJ2-5; the D call of TRBD2 rests on TCRdb alone, since no DNA is present to check it. This CDR3 comprises 14 residues.

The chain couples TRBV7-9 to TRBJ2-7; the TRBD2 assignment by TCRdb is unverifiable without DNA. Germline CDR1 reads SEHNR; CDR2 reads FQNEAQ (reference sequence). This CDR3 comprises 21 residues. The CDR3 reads CASSLGIRGTLAGGSSYEQYF.

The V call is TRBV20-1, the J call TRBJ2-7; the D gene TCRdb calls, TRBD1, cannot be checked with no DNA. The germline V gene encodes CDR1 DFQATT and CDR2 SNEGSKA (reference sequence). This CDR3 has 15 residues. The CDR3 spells CSARDLAGGVYEQYF.

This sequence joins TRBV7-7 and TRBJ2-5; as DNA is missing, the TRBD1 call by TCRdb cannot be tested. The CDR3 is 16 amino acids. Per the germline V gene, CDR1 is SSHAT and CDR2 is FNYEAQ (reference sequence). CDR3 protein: CASRPSGAEYQETQYF.

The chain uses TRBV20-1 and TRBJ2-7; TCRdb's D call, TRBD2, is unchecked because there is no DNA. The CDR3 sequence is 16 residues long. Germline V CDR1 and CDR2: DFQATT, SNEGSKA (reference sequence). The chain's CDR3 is CSARGPSGGAFYEQYF.

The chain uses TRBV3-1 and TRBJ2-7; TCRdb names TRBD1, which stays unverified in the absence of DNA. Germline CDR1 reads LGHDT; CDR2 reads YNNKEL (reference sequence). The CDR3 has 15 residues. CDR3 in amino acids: CASSQENGAHYEQYF.

The CDR3 spells CASSLLVNTEAFF. This rearrangement joins TRBV7-3 to TRBJ1-1. Germline lookup yields CDR1 SGHTA and CDR2 FQGTGA. CDR3 length: 13 residues.

CDR3 protein: CATSRERGMNTEAFF. V gene TRBV15 combines with J gene TRBJ1-1; TCRdb gives TRBD1 as the D gene, but with no DNA this cannot be confirmed. Per germline, CDR1 LNHNV and CDR2 YYDKDF (reference sequence). The CDR3 has 15 amino acids.

CDR3 amino acids: CSARDSLDPDRSYNEQFF. The chain uses TRBV20-1 and TRBJ2-1. Germline assignment: CDR1 DFQATT and CDR2 SNEGSKA (reference sequence). The CDR3 runs 18 residues.

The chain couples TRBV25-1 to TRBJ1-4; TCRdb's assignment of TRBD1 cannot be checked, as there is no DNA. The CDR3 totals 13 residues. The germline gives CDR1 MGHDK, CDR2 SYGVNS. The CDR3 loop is CASLGTWNEKLFF.

The CDR3: CTSRIRETQYF. The gene calls are TRBV28 and TRBJ2-5. The CDR3 length is 11 residues. Germline V gene data show CDR1 as MDHEN and CDR2 as SYDVKM.

The CDR3 spells CASSQLAGGRFYEQYF. V gene TRBV6-5 combines with J gene TRBJ2-7; TCRdb lists TRBD2, though no DNA is available to test this call. Germline values: CDR1 MNHEY, CDR2 SVGAGI. CDR3 length: 16 residues.

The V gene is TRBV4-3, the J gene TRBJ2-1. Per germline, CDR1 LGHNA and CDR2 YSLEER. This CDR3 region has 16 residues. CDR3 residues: CASSQESLGSYNEQFF.

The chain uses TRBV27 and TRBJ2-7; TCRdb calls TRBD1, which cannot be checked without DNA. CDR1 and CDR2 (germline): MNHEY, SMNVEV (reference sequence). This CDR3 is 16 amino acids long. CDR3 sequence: CASSPGQVPLDYEQYF.